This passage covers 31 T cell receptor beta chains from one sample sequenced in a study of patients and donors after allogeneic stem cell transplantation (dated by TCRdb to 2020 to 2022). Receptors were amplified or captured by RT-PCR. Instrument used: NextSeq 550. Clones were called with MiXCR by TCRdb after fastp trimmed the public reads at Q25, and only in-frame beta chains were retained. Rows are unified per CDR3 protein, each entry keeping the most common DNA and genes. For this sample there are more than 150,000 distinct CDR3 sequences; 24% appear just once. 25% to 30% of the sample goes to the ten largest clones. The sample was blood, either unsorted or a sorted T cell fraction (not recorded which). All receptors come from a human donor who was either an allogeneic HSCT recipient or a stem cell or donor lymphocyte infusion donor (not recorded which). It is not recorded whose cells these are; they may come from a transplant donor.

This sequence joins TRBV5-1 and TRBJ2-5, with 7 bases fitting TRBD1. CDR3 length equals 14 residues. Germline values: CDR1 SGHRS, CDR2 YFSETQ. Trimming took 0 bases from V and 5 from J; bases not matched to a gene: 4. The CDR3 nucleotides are TGCGCCAGCAGCTTGGCGCAGGGGGAGGAGACCCAGTACTTC. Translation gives CASSLAQGEETQYF.

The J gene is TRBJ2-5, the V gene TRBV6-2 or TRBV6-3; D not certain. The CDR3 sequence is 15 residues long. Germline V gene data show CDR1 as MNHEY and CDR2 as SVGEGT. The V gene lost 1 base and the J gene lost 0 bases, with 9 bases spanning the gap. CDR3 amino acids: CASSYWRMYQETQYF. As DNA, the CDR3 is TGTGCCAGCAGTTACTGGCGGATGTACCAAGAGACCCAGTACTTC.

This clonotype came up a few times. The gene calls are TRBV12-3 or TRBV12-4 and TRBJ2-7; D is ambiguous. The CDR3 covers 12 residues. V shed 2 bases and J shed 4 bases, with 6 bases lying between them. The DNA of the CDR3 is TGTGCCAGCAGTTTATTACAGTACGAGCAGTACTTC. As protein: CASSLLQYEQYF.

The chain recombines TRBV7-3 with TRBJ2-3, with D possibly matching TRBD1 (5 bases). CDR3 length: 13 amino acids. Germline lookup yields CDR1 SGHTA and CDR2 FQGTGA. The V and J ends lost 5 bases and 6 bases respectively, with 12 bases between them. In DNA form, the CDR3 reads TGTGCCAGCAGCACGATCAGGGCCGATACGCAGTATTTT. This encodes CASSTIRADTQYF.

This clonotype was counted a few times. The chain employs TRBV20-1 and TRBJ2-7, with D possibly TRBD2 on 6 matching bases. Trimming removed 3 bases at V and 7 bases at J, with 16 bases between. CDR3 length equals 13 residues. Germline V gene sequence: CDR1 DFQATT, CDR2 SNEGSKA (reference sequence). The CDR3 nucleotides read TGCAGTGCTAGTCGACTAGTAGGACCGGAGCAGTACTTC. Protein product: CSASRLVGPEQYF.

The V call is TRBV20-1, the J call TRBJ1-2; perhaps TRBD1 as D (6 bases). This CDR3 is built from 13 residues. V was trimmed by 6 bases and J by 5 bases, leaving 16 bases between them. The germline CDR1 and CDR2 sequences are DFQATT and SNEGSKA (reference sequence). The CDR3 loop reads CSASRTGHYGYTF. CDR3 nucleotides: TGCAGTGCATCCCGGACGGGACATTATGGCTACACCTTC.

CDR3 protein: CASSSGTGGNTIYF. CDR3 sequence (DNA): TGTGCCAGCAGTTCGGGGACGGGAGGAAACACCATATATTTT. The rearrangement uses TRBV27 and TRBJ1-3; possible D gene TRBD1, 5 bases. Germline CDR1 MNHEY, CDR2 SMNVEV (reference sequence). V lost 4 bases, J lost 4 bases, and 11 bases lay in between. The CDR3 runs to 14 residues.

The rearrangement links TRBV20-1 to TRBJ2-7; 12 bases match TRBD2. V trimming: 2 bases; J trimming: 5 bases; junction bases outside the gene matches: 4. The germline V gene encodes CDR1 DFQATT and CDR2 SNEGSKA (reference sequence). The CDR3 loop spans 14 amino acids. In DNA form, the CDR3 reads TGCAGTGCTAGATTGACTAGCGGGAGCAACGAGCAGTACTTC. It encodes CSARLTSGSNEQYF.

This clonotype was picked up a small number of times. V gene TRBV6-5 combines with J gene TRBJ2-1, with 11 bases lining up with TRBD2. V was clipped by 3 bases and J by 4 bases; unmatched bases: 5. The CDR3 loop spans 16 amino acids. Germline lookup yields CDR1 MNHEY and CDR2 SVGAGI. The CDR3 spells CASSYYLAGGYNEQFF. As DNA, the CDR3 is TGTGCCAGCAGTTATTATCTAGCGGGAGGATACAATGAGCAGTTCTTC.

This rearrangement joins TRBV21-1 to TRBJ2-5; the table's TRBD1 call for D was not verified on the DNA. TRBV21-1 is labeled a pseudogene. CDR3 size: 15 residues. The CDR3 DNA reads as TGTGCCAGCAGCTGGTACAGGGGGTACCAAGAGACCCAGTACTTC. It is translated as CASSWYRGYQETQYF.

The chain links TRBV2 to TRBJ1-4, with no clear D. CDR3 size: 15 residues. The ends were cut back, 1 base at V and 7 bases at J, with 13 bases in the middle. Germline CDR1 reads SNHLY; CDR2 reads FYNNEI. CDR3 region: CASSEEQWEGEKLFF. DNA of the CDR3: TGTGCCAGCAGTGAAGAGCAGTGGGAGGGTGAAAAACTGTTTTTT.

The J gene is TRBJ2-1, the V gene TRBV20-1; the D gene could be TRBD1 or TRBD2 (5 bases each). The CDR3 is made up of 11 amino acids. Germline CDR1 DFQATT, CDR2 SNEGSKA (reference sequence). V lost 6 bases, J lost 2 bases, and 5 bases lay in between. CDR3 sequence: CSAGPYNEQFF. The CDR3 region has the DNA TGCAGTGCGGGACCCTACAATGAGCAGTTCTTC.

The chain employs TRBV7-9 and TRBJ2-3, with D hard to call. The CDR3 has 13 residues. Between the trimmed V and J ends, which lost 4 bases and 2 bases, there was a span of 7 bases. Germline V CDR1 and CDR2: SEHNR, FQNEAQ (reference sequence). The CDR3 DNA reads TGTGCCAGCAGCTCCCGGACCACAGATACGCAGTATTTT. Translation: CASSSRTTDTQYF.

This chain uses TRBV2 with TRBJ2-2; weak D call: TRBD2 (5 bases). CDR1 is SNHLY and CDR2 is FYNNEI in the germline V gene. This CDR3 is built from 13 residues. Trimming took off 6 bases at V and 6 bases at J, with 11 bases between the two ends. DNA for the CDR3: TGTGCCAGCAGGGAGGACTGGGCCGGGGAGCTGTTTTTT. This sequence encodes CASREDWAGELFF.

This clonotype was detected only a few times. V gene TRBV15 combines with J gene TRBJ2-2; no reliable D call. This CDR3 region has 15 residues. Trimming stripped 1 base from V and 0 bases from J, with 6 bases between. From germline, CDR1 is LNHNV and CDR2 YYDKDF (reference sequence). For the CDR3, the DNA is TGTGCCACCAGCAGAGGTCCGACGAACACCGGGGAGCTGTTTTTT. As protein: CATSRGPTNTGELFF.

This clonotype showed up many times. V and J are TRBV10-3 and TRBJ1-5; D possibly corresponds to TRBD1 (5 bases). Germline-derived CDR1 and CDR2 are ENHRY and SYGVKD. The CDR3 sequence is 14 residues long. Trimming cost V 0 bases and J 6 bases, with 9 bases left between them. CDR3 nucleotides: TGTGCCATCAGTGAGTCGCGGGGGGGTCAGCCCCAGCATTTT. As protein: CAISESRGGQPQHF.

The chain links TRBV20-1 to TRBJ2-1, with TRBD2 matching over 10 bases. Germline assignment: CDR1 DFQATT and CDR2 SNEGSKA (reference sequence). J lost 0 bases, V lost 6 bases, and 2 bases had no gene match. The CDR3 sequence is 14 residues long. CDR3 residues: CSAIAGGSYNEQFF. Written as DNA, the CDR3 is TGCAGTGCAATAGCGGGGGGCTCCTACAATGAGCAGTTCTTC.

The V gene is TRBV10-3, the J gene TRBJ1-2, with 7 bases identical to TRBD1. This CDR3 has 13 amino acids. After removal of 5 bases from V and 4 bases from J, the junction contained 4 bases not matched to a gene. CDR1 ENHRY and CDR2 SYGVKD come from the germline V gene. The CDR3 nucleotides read TGTGCCATCAGTCCGGGACAGTTCTATGGCTACACCTTC. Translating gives CAISPGQFYGYTF.

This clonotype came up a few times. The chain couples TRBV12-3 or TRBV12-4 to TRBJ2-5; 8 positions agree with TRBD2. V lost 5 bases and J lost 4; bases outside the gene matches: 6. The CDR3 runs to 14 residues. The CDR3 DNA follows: TGTGCCAGCAGTCCTCGGGAGGGGCGAGAGACCCAGTACTTC. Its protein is CASSPREGRETQYF.

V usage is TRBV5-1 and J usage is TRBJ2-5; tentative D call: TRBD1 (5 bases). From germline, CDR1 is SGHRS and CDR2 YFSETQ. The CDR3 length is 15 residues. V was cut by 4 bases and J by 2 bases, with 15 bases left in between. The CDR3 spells CASSVFSAGQETQYF. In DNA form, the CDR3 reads TGCGCCAGCAGCGTATTTTCGGCAGGGCAAGAGACCCAGTACTTC.

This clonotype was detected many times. CDR3 sequence reads: CASSLPGDTEAFF. As DNA, the CDR3 is TGTGCCAGCAGCTTGCCCGGAGACACTGAAGCTTTCTTT. The chain joins TRBV5-5 to TRBJ1-1; D is uncertain. CDR1 and CDR2 (germline): SGHKS, YYEKEE (reference sequence). This CDR3 is 13 amino acids long. V shed 1 base and J shed 3 bases, with 7 bases lying between them.

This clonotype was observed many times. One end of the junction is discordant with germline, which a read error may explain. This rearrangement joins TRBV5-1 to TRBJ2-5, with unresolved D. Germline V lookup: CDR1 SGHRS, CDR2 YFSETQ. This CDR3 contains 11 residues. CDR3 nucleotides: TGTGCCAGCAGTTATCAAGAGACCCAGTACTTC. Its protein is CASSYQETQYF.

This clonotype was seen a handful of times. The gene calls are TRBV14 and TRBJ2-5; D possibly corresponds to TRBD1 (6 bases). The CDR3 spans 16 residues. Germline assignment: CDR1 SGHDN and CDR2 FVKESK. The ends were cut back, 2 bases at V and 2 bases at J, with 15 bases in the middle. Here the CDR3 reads CASSQWSPGAQETQYF. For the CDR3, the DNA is TGTGCCAGCAGCCAATGGAGTCCAGGGGCACAAGAGACCCAGTACTTC.

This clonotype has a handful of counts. The CDR3 reads CAISDLGRATYNEQFF. In DNA, the CDR3 is TGTGCCATCAGTGACTTGGGGAGGGCCACCTACAATGAGCAGTTCTTC. This chain connects TRBV10-3 to TRBJ2-1; TRBD2 aligns across 7 bases. J was trimmed by 2 bases and V by 3 bases; bases with no gene match: 7. Per germline, CDR1 ENHRY and CDR2 SYGVKD. CDR3 length: 16 amino acids.

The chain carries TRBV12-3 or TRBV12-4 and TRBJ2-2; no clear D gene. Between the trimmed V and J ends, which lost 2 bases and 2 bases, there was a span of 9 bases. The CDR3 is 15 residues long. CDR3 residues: CASSLSKTNTGELFF. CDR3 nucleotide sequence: TGTGCCAGCAGTTTATCAAAAACTAACACCGGGGAGCTGTTTTTT.

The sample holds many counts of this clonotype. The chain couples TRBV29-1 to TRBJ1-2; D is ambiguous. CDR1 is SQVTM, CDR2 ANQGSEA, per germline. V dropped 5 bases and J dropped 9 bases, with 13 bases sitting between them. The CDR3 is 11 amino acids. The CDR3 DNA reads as TGCAGCGTTAACAGATACGGTAGCTACACCTTC. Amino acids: CSVNRYGSYTF.

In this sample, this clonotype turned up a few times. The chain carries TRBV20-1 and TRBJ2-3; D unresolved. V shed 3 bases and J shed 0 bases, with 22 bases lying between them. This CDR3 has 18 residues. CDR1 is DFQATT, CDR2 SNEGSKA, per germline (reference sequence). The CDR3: CSARRRGQDLSSTDTQYF. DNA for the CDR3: TGCAGTGCTAGGCGGCGCGGCCAGGACCTATCTAGCACAGATACGCAGTATTTT.

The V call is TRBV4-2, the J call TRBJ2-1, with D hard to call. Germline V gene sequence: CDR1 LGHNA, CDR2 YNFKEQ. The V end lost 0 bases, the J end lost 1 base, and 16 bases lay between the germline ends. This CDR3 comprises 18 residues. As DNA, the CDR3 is TGTGCCAGCAGCCAAGACGGCAGCAGGTTCGAATCCTACAATGAGCAGTTCTTC. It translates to CASSQDGSRFESYNEQFF.

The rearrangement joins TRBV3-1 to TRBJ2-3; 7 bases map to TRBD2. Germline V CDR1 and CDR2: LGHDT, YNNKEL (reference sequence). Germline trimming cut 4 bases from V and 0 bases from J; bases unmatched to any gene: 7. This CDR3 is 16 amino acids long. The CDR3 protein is CASSPRGTTSTDTQYF. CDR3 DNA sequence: TGTGCCAGCAGCCCCCGCGGGACTACCAGCACAGATACGCAGTATTTT.

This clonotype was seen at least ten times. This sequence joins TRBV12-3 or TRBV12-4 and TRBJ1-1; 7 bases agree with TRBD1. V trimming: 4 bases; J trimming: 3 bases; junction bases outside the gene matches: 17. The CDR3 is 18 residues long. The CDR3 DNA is TGTGCCAGCAGTTCTTTAAGGTACACAGGGGAGGAGGACACTGAAGCTTTCTTT. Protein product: CASSSLRYTGEEDTEAFF.

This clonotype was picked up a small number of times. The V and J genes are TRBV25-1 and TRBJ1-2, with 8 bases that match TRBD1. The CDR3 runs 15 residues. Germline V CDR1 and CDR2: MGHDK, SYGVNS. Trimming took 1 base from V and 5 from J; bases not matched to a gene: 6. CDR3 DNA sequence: TGTGCCAGCAGTGAATTAAGGCAGGGGGCTTATGGCTACACCTTC. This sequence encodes CASSELRQGAYGYTF.